This TCR beta chain was identified in a study of shared clonotypes between healthy human individuals. Study-wide results and caveats: For sorted subsets, rarefaction showed incomplete sequencing despite large depth. Across subsets, estimated richness was generally greater for naive than for memory populations.

There were no recent acute infections or vaccinations among the donors, who were healthy HIV-negative adults. It was around 190 ng DNA, around 32,000 T cell genomes, that sorted-subset replicate PCRs used. Clones were sequenced by immunoSEQ multiplex PCR, and TCRdb holds only the in-frame ones, with some missing. In the table there are roughly 2.5 million clones, around nine tenths of which are singletons. Of note for this clone: Its antigen is not known.

Sequencing was done on a sample of naive CD4+ T cells sorted from blood. Indicated subset: CD45RA+ positively selected. This receptor was taken from a man between 18 and 35 years old in good health.

CDR3 sequence: CASSSGPLIAYEQYF. CDR3 coding DNA: TGTGCCAGCAGCTCAGGGCCCCTAATCGCCTACGAGCAGTACTTC. This chain joins TRBV7-9 and TRBJ2-7; D may be TRBD1 (5 bases). Between the trimmed V and J ends, which lost 4 bases and 2 bases, there was a span of 15 bases. Germline V CDR1 and CDR2: SEHNR, FQNEAQ (reference sequence). This CDR3 comprises 15 residues.